Presented here are 12 T cell receptor beta chains from one specimen sequenced in a study of read filtering for tumor transcriptome and immune sequencing. The library was built from 400 ng RNA with molecular barcoded adaptors for alpha/delta and beta/gamma chains. TCRdb analysed the reads with MiXCR anew, one entry per CDR3 protein. The data show about 39,000 distinct CDR3 sequences, around 15% seen once. Sample: a population of CD138-negative cells sorted from bone marrow. Receptor source: a donor at least 40 years old with multiple myeloma.

This clonotype was picked up many times. The rearrangement uses TRBV30 and TRBJ2-6; D uncertain. Germline values: CDR1 GTSNPN, CDR2 SVGIG (reference sequence). With 4 bases removed from V and 2 bases from J, the gap between germline ends came to 6 bases. This CDR3 has 13 residues. In nucleotides, the CDR3 is TGTGCCTGGAAGCAAGCTGGGGCCAACGTCCTGACTTTC. Its translation is CAWKQAGANVLTF.

This clonotype was detected many times. This chain uses TRBV24-1 with TRBJ1-2; D possibly corresponds to TRBD1 (5 bases). Germline V gene sequence: CDR1 KGHDR, CDR2 SFDVKD. This CDR3 has 15 residues. Trimming removed 3 bases from V and 5 bases from J, with 15 bases in between. The CDR3 sequence is CATSDPGRQGYGYTF. In nucleotides, the CDR3 is TGTGCCACCAGTGATCCCGGTCGGCAGGGATATGGCTACACCTTC.

The chain carries TRBV6-7 and TRBJ2-7, with 7 bases lining up with TRBD1. TRBV6-7 falls under the ORF class, with uncertain function. The CDR3 is 15 residues long. V dropped 4 bases and J dropped 4; count of bases not matched to a gene: 10. The DNA of the CDR3 is TGTGCCAGCAGTTCCGGGACAGAGGTTTCTTACGAGCAGTACTTC. Translation gives CASSSGTEVSYEQYF.

This clonotype was detected ten times or more. The V gene is TRBV6-2 or TRBV6-3, the J gene TRBJ1-5; D not certain. The CDR3 consists of 15 residues. Trimming left V 1 base short and J 2 bases short, with 9 bases between. CDR1 is MNHEY, CDR2 SVGEGT, per germline. The CDR3 protein is CASSYLTEGNQPQHF. The DNA for the CDR3 is TGTGCCAGCAGTTACTTAACAGAAGGCAATCAGCCCCAGCATTTT.

This clonotype was counted ten times or more. This chain connects TRBV14 to TRBJ2-1, with D uncertain. With 4 bases removed from V and 6 bases from J, the gap between germline ends came to 7 bases. CDR3 size: 12 residues. The germline CDR1 and CDR2 sequences are SGHDN and FVKESK. The CDR3 sequence is CASSLYRNEQFF. CDR3 bases: TGTGCCAGCAGCCTATATCGCAATGAGCAGTTCTTC. Full variable domain (outside the CDR3, taken from reference TRBV14 and TRBJ2-1): EAGVTQFPSHSVIEKGQTVTLRCDPISGHDNLYWYRRVMGKEIKFLLHFVKESKQDESGMPNNRFLAERTGGTYSTLKVQPAELEDSGVYFCASSLYRNEQFFGPGTRLTVL.

This chain connects TRBV5-1 to TRBJ2-2; the D gene is possibly TRBD1 (6 bases). The V end was cut by 0 bases, the J end by 5 bases, with 11 bases between. CDR3 length: 15 amino acids. Germline assignment: CDR1 SGHRS and CDR2 YFSETQ. CDR3 residues: CASSLDTGFTGELFF. CDR3 DNA sequence: TGCGCCAGCAGCTTGGATACAGGGTTTACCGGGGAGCTGTTTTTT.

Details on this clonotype: Possible read error: a much larger clone is one base away. This chain uses TRBV20-1 with TRBJ2-5; D is unresolved. CDR3 length: 13 amino acids. Trimming pared 7 bases from V and 0 bases from J, leaving 12 bases between. Germline assignment: CDR1 DFQATT and CDR2 SNEGSKA (reference sequence). In nucleotides, the CDR3 is TGCAGTGTCCCAGACGGAAACCAAGAGACCCAGTACTTC. It encodes CSVPDGNQETQYF.

This clonotype was seen at least ten times. The V and J genes are TRBV30 and TRBJ2-3; the match to TRBD2 covers 13 bases. CDR3 length equals 17 residues. Germline CDR1 and CDR2: GTSNPN and SVGIG (reference sequence). The V segment lost 3 bases and the J segment 4 bases; nucleotides outside the gene matches: 10. The CDR3 loop is CAWRRRLAGGRPDTQYF. CDR3 DNA sequence: TGTGCCTGGAGGCGGCGACTAGCGGGAGGCCGGCCAGATACGCAGTATTTT.

This clonotype was seen at least ten times. The chain recombines TRBV27 with TRBJ1-5; no reliable D call. In germline, CDR1 is MNHEY, CDR2 SMNVEV (reference sequence). Trimming removed 3 bases at V and 1 base at J, with 10 bases between. The CDR3 runs 15 residues. CDR3 in DNA: TGTGCCAGCAGTTTGGGGATGATGAGCAATCAGCCCCAGCATTTT. Protein sequence: CASSLGMMSNQPQHF.

This clonotype has more than one count but fewer than ten. In DNA, the CDR3 is TGTGCCAGCAGCTTAGGCAGCGGGGGGGCCGAAAATACGCAGTATTTT. Amino acids: CASSLGSGGAENTQYF. This sequence joins TRBV11-3 and TRBJ2-3; TRBD2 matches 10 bases. The trim removed 1 base at V and 7 bases at J, leaving 8 bases unmatched. The germline gives CDR1 SGHNT, CDR2 YENEEA. The CDR3 is 16 amino acids.

This clonotype was observed many times. The J gene is TRBJ2-3, the V gene TRBV29-1; D is undetermined. CDR1 and CDR2 from the germline V gene are SQVTM and ANQGSEA. The CDR3 runs 10 residues. DNA for the CDR3: TGCAGTACCTCCACAGATACGCAGTATTTT. This sequence encodes CSTSTDTQYF.

About this clonotype: A much larger clone sits a single nucleotide away, making a read error possible. Without the conserved terminal phenylalanine or tryptophan, this CDR3 likely stems from a read error. V is TRBV11-3 and J is TRBJ1-1; no reliable D call. Germline assignment: CDR1 SGHNT and CDR2 YENEEA. Trimming left V 2 bases short and J 7 bases short, with 11 bases between. This CDR3 has 13 amino acids. The CDR3 protein is CASSLNVRNEAFV. CDR3 sequence (DNA): TGTGCCAGCAGCTTAAATGTACGGAATGAAGCTTTCGTT.